This T cell receptor (beta chain) was captured in a study of blood T cell repertoires in COVID-19. Germline V CDR1 and CDR2: MNHEY, SVGAGI. The CDR3 has 14 residues. V lost 6 bases to trimming and J lost 3 bases; unmatched junction nucleotides: 3. TCRdb keeps only in-frame clones here, not all; method: immunoSEQ multiplex PCR. This table holds tens of thousands of clones, about 91% found once. This clonotype was obtained from a human donor in a cohort sampled during active COVID-19. The sequencing sample was made of peripheral blood. The rearrangement uses TRBV6-5 and TRBJ1-3; 9 bases fit TRBD1. CDR3 amino acids: CASRQGALGNTIYF. The CDR3, as DNA: TGTGCCAGCAGACAGGGGGCGCTTGGAAACACCATATATTTT.